The 29 T cell receptor beta chains below all came from one sample that was sequenced in a study of blood T cell repertoires in COVID-19. Sequenced by immunoSEQ multiplex PCR; TCRdb stores in-frame clones only, minus some. The repertoire consists of more than 200,000 clones, with around 85% occurring once and the leading ten covering approximately 8.7%. The specimen sequenced was peripheral blood. The source is a woman over 75 with acute or convalescent COVID-19.

The chain recombines TRBV7-6 with TRBJ2-2, with 8 bases lining up with TRBD1. CDR3 length equals 15 residues. V dropped 4 bases and J dropped 2; count of bases not matched to a gene: 3. Germline V CDR1 and CDR2: SGHVS, FNYEAQ. Written as DNA, the CDR3 is TGTGCCAGCAGCTCGGACAGGGTAAACACCGGGGAGCTGTTTTTT. Translated: CASSSDRVNTGELFF.

This clone occurred a few times. The V gene is TRBV28, the J gene TRBJ2-3, with D perhaps matching TRBD2 (6 bases). There are 19 residues in the CDR3. CDR1 is MDHEN and CDR2 is SYDVKM in the germline V gene. V lost 2 bases, J lost 0 bases, and 21 bases lay in between. In DNA form, the CDR3 reads TGTGCCAGCAGTTTAAGGGGCCGATGGGGGGTTTCTAGCACAGATACGCAGTATTTT. Its protein is CASSLRGRWGVSSTDTQYF. Supplemented by reference TRBV28 and TRBJ2-3, the full variable domain reads DVKVTQSSRYLVKRTGEKVFLECVQDMDHENMFWYRQDPGLGLRLIYFSYDVKMKEKGDIPEGYSVSREKKERFSLILESASTNQTSMYLCASSLRGRWGVSSTDTQYFGPGTRLTVL.

The chain joins TRBV15 to TRBJ2-7; possibly TRBD1 for D (6 bases). Germline CDR1 is LNHNV and CDR2 is YYDKDF (reference sequence). The ends were cut back, 3 bases at V and 5 bases at J, with 17 bases in the middle. This CDR3 region has 15 residues. This CDR3 is CATSREVQGFNEQYF. The CDR3 nucleotides read TGTGCCACCAGCAGGGAGGTTCAGGGGTTCAACGAGCAGTACTTC.

The rearrangement joins TRBV12-3 or TRBV12-4 to TRBJ1-3; D remains unclear. V was pared by 6 bases and J by 2 bases, with 5 bases between. The CDR3 runs 12 residues. CDR3 in amino acids: CASSPAGNTIYF. CDR3 sequence (DNA): TGTGCCAGCAGCCCCGCTGGAAACACCATATATTTT.

The CDR3 coding sequence is TGCGCCAGCACCATTCGGACTAGCGGGAGTACAGATACGCAGTATTTT. Translated: CASTIRTSGSTDTQYF. This rearrangement joins TRBV5-1 to TRBJ2-3; 13 bases match TRBD2. Losses at the gene ends were 6 bases for V and 3 bases for J; bases not matched to a gene: 7. This CDR3 region has 16 residues. Per the germline V gene, CDR1 is SGHRS and CDR2 is YFSETQ.

The chain joins TRBV27 to TRBJ2-7, with 13 bases lining up with TRBD2. This CDR3 is built from 20 residues. After removal of 2 bases from V and 4 bases from J, the junction contained 17 bases not matched to a gene. CDR1 and CDR2 from the germline V gene are MNHEY and SMNVEV (reference sequence). CDR3 loop: CASSLTSPGLAGSLAYEQYF. CDR3 DNA sequence: TGTGCCAGCAGTTTAACTTCTCCGGGACTAGCGGGATCGTTGGCGTACGAGCAGTACTTC.

CDR3 coding DNA: TGTGCCATCAAACTAGCGGGGGGCACAGATACGCAGTATTTT. Translating gives CAIKLAGGTDTQYF. The genes are TRBV10-3 and TRBJ2-3; TRBD2 aligns across 11 bases. The CDR3 sequence is 14 residues long. V was clipped by 7 bases and J by 1 base; unmatched bases: 1. Germline CDR1 is ENHRY and CDR2 is SYGVKD.

The gene calls are TRBV21-1 and TRBJ1-1; the table calls TRBD1, which could not be checked here. TRBV21-1 is listed as a pseudogene. The CDR3 has 16 residues. The CDR3 reads CASSKRGRGMNTEAFF. The CDR3 bases are TGTGCCAGCAGCAAAAGGGGGCGGGGAATGAACACTGAAGCTTTCTTT.

This chain links TRBV19 with TRBJ2-2; no clear D gene. The CDR3 has 14 residues. With 5 bases removed from V and 5 bases from J, the gap between germline ends came to 12 bases. CDR1 is LNHDA, CDR2 SQIVND, per germline (reference sequence). The CDR3 bases are TGTGCCAGTAGTCTGGGCCATCGAACCGGGGAGCTGTTTTTT. It encodes CASSLGHRTGELFF.

This clone was observed a handful of times. V is TRBV6-4 and J is TRBJ2-2; 7 nucleotides align to TRBD2. V lost 7 bases, J lost 3 bases, and 11 bases stayed unmatched. Germline V CDR1 and CDR2: MRHNA, SNTAGT. This CDR3 contains 16 residues. Here the CDR3 DNA reads TGTGCCAGCACTTACCAGGGCGGGAGTGACACCGGGGAGCTGTTTTTT. Its protein product is CASTYQGGSDTGELFF.

By share, this clone ranks as medium-sized. V usage is TRBV21-1 and J usage is TRBJ2-1; whether TRBD2, the table's D call, matches the DNA was not checked. TRBV21-1 is designated a pseudogene. The CDR3 runs 18 residues. The CDR3 spells CASSKDDQREGGIDEQFF. The CDR3 DNA is TGTGCCAGCAGCAAAGATGACCAGCGGGAGGGCGGGATCGATGAGCAGTTCTTC.

This clone appeared a few times. V gene TRBV18 combines with J gene TRBJ2-7, with a tentative D call TRBD1 (6 bases). This CDR3 spans 14 amino acids. V lost 2 bases, J lost 3 bases, and 11 bases lay in between. CDR1 KGHSH and CDR2 LQKENI come from the germline V gene. The CDR3 DNA reads TGTGCCAGCTCACCAGGGACGACAGGCTACGAGCAGTACTTC. This encodes CASSPGTTGYEQYF. Complete variable domain (other parts from reference TRBV18 and TRBJ2-7): NAGVMQNPRHLVRRRGQEARLRCSPMKGHSHVYWYRQLPEEGLKFMVYLQKENIIDESGMPKERFSAEFPKEGPSILRIQQVVRGDSAAYFCASSPGTTGYEQYFGPGTRLTVT.

The J gene is TRBJ1-6, the V gene TRBV18; 9 bases line up with TRBD1. The J segment lost 9 bases and the V segment lost 0 bases, leaving 6 bases of the junction unmatched. This CDR3 has 16 amino acids. Germline-derived CDR1 and CDR2 are KGHSH and LQKENI. The chain's CDR3 is CASSPPMGQGGSPLHF. The CDR3 DNA sequence: TGTGCCAGCTCACCACCGATGGGACAGGGAGGTTCACCCCTCCACTTT. The full variable domain, completed using reference TRBV18 and TRBJ1-6, is NAGVMQNPRHLVRRRGQEARLRCSPMKGHSHVYWYRQLPEEGLKFMVYLQKENIIDESGMPKERFSAEFPKEGPSILRIQQVVRGDSAAYFCASSPPMGQGGSPLHFGNGTRLTVT.

The chain carries TRBV6-4 and TRBJ1-2, with D perhaps matching TRBD1 (6 bases). V was trimmed by 2 bases and J by 3 bases, leaving 10 bases between them. Germline V gene data show CDR1 as MRHNA and CDR2 as SNTAGT. The CDR3 consists of 14 residues. CDR3 DNA sequence: TGTGCCAGCAGTGACAACAGGGCGGACTATGGCTACACCTTC. It encodes CASSDNRADYGYTF.

This chain links TRBV5-1 with TRBJ2-3; tentative D call: TRBD2 (6 bases). The V and J ends lost 4 bases and 0 bases respectively, with 9 bases between them. The CDR3 runs to 14 residues. The germline CDR1 and CDR2 sequences are SGHRS and YFSETQ. As DNA, the CDR3 is TGCGCCAGCAGCGACGGGGGAAGCACAGATACGCAGTATTTT. This encodes CASSDGGSTDTQYF.

The V and J genes are TRBV5-1 and TRBJ1-1; TRBD1 aligns across 9 bases. The trim removed 4 bases at V and 0 bases at J, leaving 13 bases unmatched. Germline-derived CDR1 and CDR2 are SGHRS and YFSETQ. There are 18 residues in the CDR3. DNA of the CDR3: TGCGCCAGCAGCCTGGCGCTTTGGACAGGGGAGATGAACACTGAAGCTTTCTTT. Encoded protein: CASSLALWTGEMNTEAFF.

The CDR3 region is CAWSRGLPNEKLFF. The CDR3 nucleotides are TGTGCCTGGAGTAGAGGACTCCCTAATGAAAAACTGTTTTTT. This rearrangement joins TRBV30 to TRBJ1-4; D gene uncertain. The CDR3 loop spans 14 amino acids. Trimming pared 2 bases from V and 3 bases from J, leaving 10 bases between. Germline loops: CDR1 GTSNPN, CDR2 SVGIG (reference sequence).

CDR3 in DNA: TGTGCCAGTAGGGGGCGCGGGAGGGCCGAAGATACGCAGTATTTT. It codes for CASRGRGRAEDTQYF. The chain has TRBV19 and TRBJ2-3, with 9 bases lining up with TRBD2. V trimming: 6 bases; J trimming: 5 bases; junction bases outside the gene matches: 9. The length of the CDR3 is 15 residues. Germline CDR1 and CDR2: LNHDA and SQIVND (reference sequence).

This clone was observed once. This chain joins TRBV27 and TRBJ1-2; TRBD1 matches at 9 bases. V trimming: 6 bases; J trimming: 3 bases; junction bases outside the gene matches: 8. The CDR3 runs to 15 residues. CDR1 is MNHEY, CDR2 SMNVEV, per germline (reference sequence). The CDR3 DNA reads as TGTGCCAGCAGGCTACAGGGGGCGCTGGACTATGGCTACACCTTC. It is translated as CASRLQGALDYGYTF.

The chain joins TRBV2 to TRBJ2-3; a possible D gene is TRBD1 (6 bases). The CDR3 is 15 amino acids. Trimming took 8 bases from V and 3 from J, leaving 18 bases between them. Germline V gene lookup returns CDR1 SNHLY and CDR2 FYNNEI. CDR3 region: CASGRLRTGTDTQYF. As DNA, the CDR3 is TGTGCCAGCGGGAGATTGCGAACAGGGACAGATACGCAGTATTTT.

This chain's CDR3 is CASSYSMQGGYTF. CDR3 in DNA: TGTGCCAGCAGTTACTCGATGCAGGGAGGCTACACCTTC. V usage is TRBV6-5 and J usage is TRBJ1-2; possible D gene TRBD1, 5 bases. V dropped 0 bases and J dropped 8 bases, with 10 bases sitting between them. The CDR3 loop spans 13 amino acids. From germline, CDR1 is MNHEY and CDR2 SVGAGI.

This chain links TRBV6-1 with TRBJ1-6; D remains unclear. Trimming pared 5 bases from V and 8 bases from J, leaving 16 bases between. This CDR3 region has 15 residues. In germline, CDR1 is MNHNS, CDR2 SASEGT. The CDR3 here is CASSREPGLDSPLHF. CDR3 sequence (DNA): TGTGCCAGCAGTCGTGAGCCCGGGTTGGATTCACCCCTCCACTTT.

The CDR3 loop is CASSQYKTGKDSPLHF. CDR3 bases: TGTGCCAGCAGCCAATATAAGACAGGGAAAGATTCACCCCTCCACTTT. The chain is built from TRBV7-9 and TRBJ1-6; TRBD1 agrees at 7 bases. The CDR3 totals 16 residues. From germline, CDR1 is SEHNR and CDR2 FQNEAQ (reference sequence). V lost 5 bases and J lost 8; bases outside the gene matches: 12. The variable domain in full, with the rest retrieved from reference TRBV7-9 and TRBJ1-6, is DTGVSQNPRHKITKRGQNVTFRCDPISEHNRLYWYRQTLGQGPEFLTYFQNEAQLEKSRLLSDRFSAERPKGSFSTLEIQRTEQGDSAMYLCASSQYKTGKDSPLHFGNGTRLTVT.

The V call is TRBV19, the J call TRBJ1-5; maybe TRBD1 (6 bases). Germline lookup yields CDR1 LNHDA and CDR2 SQIVND (reference sequence). Trimming stripped 5 bases from V and 0 bases from J, with 26 bases between. The CDR3 runs to 20 residues. In DNA form, the CDR3 reads TGTGCCAGTAGTCCCCTCTATCAGAGAGGGGGAACCTATAGCAATCAGCCCCAGCATTTT. Protein sequence: CASSPLYQRGGTYSNQPQHF.

The rearrangement uses TRBV7-9 and TRBJ1-1, with 8 bases that match TRBD1. The V and J ends lost 6 bases and 1 base, in that order; junction bases with no gene match: 4. Germline V gene data show CDR1 as SEHNR and CDR2 as FQNEAQ (reference sequence). The CDR3 totals 14 residues. This CDR3 is CASSLQGENTEAFF. DNA of the CDR3: TGTGCCAGCAGTTTACAGGGGGAGAACACTGAAGCTTTCTTT.

The chain carries TRBV6-1 and TRBJ1-2; D not certain. CDR1 is MNHNS and CDR2 is SASEGT in the germline V gene. The length of the CDR3 is 15 residues. The germline V and J ends were trimmed by 1 base and 9 bases, with 18 bases remaining between them. The CDR3 loop reads CASSEDGRMWARYTF. In nucleotides, the CDR3 is TGTGCCAGCAGTGAAGACGGCCGGATGTGGGCTCGCTACACCTTC.

A single count supports this clone. This chain links TRBV4-1 with TRBJ2-1, with 9 bases fitting TRBD2. The germline CDR1 and CDR2 sequences are MGHRA and YSYEKL. Trimming cost V 4 bases and J 7 bases; bases outside gene matches: 11. This CDR3 is 16 amino acids long. CDR3 residues: CASSPSGRKTLNEQFF. The CDR3 region has the DNA TGCGCCAGCAGCCCGAGCGGGAGGAAAACCCTAAATGAGCAGTTCTTC.

V is TRBV2 and J is TRBJ1-4; TRBD1 might be the D (6 bases). This CDR3 has 15 amino acids. V lost 2 bases to trimming and J lost 8 bases, with 15 bases between them. Germline CDR1 is SNHLY and CDR2 is FYNNEI. The CDR3 nucleotides read TGTGCCAGCAGTGAATTAGGGTTGAGGGGGGAAAAACTGTTTTTT. Residues: CASSELGLRGEKLFF.

This clone showed up just once. The J gene is TRBJ2-2, the V gene TRBV5-6, with 8 positions matching TRBD1. Germline-derived CDR1 and CDR2 are SGHDT and YYEEEE. The J segment lost 1 base and the V segment lost 4 bases, leaving 3 bases of the junction unmatched. The CDR3 has 15 residues. CDR3 region: CASSPGTGNTGELFF. In DNA, the CDR3 is TGTGCCAGCAGCCCCGGGACAGGGAACACCGGGGAGCTGTTTTTT.